The 30 T cell receptor beta chains below come from one sample, sequenced in a study of cytomegalovirus exposure and HLA in healthy donors. Primers for the PCR totalled 60 Vbeta and 13 Jbeta. The table came from immunoSEQ multiplex PCR; TCRdb's copy has only in-frame clones and leaves some out. The data show approximately 220,000 clones, roughly 80% seen once. The sequencing sample was made of PBMCs. The receptors stem from a man in his thirties or forties in good health and CMV-seronegative.

The chain is built from TRBV5-1 and TRBJ1-6; 9 bases line up with TRBD1. Trimming at V came to 4 bases and at J to 10 bases, leaving 9 bases not matched to a gene. Looked up from germline, CDR1 is SGHRS and CDR2 is YFSETQ. The CDR3 runs 15 residues. The CDR3 nucleotides are TGCGCCAGCAGCCGGGGACAGGGTTTGGGGTCACCCCTCCACTTT. Translating gives CASSRGQGLGSPLHF.

V is TRBV5-5 and J is TRBJ2-7, with D possibly matching TRBD2 (5 bases). The germline gives CDR1 SGHKS, CDR2 YYEKEE (reference sequence). V was pared by 1 base and J by 6 bases, with 17 bases between. The CDR3 is made up of 15 amino acids. This CDR3 reads CASSLQTRIEGEQYF. As DNA, the CDR3 is TGTGCCAGCAGCTTGCAAACCCGTATAGAGGGCGAGCAGTACTTC. The full variable domain, with the rest looked up from reference TRBV5-5 and TRBJ2-7, is DAGVTQSPTHLIKTRGQQVTLRCSPISGHKSVSWYQQVLGQGPQFIFQYYEKEERGRGNFPDRFSARQFPNYSSELNVNALLLGDSALYLCASSLQTRIEGEQYFGPGTRLTVT.

The rearrangement links TRBV15 to TRBJ1-3; no clear D gene. CDR3 length equals 17 residues. V was cut by 0 bases and J by 0 bases, with 12 bases left in between. From germline, CDR1 is LNHNV and CDR2 YYDKDF (reference sequence). Written as DNA, the CDR3 is TGTGCCACCAGCAGAGATCAAGCGGGAGGCTCTGGAAACACCATATATTTT. Encoded protein: CATSRDQAGGSGNTIYF.

This chain uses TRBV9 with TRBJ2-5; TRBD1 is a possible D gene (7 bases). CDR1 is SGDLS, CDR2 YYNGEE, per germline. The CDR3 runs 14 residues. Trimming shortened V by 0 bases and J by 5 bases, and 11 bases separated the two germline ends. The CDR3: CASSVGPGGETQYF. The CDR3 DNA reads as TGTGCCAGCAGCGTAGGGCCAGGGGGGGAGACCCAGTACTTC.

The chain employs TRBV14 and TRBJ2-5; D gene unclear. Judging by the DNA end, TRBJ2-7 fits better; the J call may be wrong. The germline V gene has CDR1 SGHDN and CDR2 FVKESK. This CDR3 spans 12 amino acids. CDR3 DNA: TGTGCCAGCAGCCACTACCCCTACGAGCAGTACTTC. It yields the protein CASSHYPYEQYF.

CDR3 nucleotide sequence: TGTGCCAGCAGTTTACAGGCCCCCATTGGTTACAATGAGCAGTTCTTC. It yields the protein CASSLQAPIGYNEQFF. This chain links TRBV27 with TRBJ2-1; D is uncertain. With 2 bases removed from V and 4 bases from J, the gap between germline ends came to 15 bases. CDR1 and CDR2 (germline): MNHEY, SMNVEV (reference sequence). The CDR3 loop spans 16 amino acids.

The chain is built from TRBV11-2 and TRBJ1-6; D may be TRBD1 (5 bases). Germline CDR1 and CDR2: SGHAT and FQNNGV. The CDR3 is 16 residues long. V lost 1 base, J lost 10 bases, and 17 bases lay in between. This CDR3 is CASSLGGGFPGSPLHF. CDR3 coding DNA: TGTGCCAGCAGCTTAGGTGGGGGGTTCCCAGGGTCACCCCTCCACTTT.

The rearrangement uses TRBV5-1 and TRBJ2-3; 7 positions match TRBD1. Germline V gives CDR1 SGHRS, CDR2 YFSETQ. The CDR3 length is 14 residues. Trimming removed 4 bases from V and 2 bases from J; junction bases left unmatched: 4. The CDR3: CASSQDRSTDTQYF. The CDR3, as DNA: TGCGCCAGCAGCCAGGACAGGTCCACAGATACGCAGTATTTT.

The rearrangement links TRBV5-1 to TRBJ2-7; 9 bases match TRBD1. Germline lookup yields CDR1 SGHRS and CDR2 YFSETQ. The CDR3 spans 15 residues. Losses at the gene ends were 3 bases for V and 0 bases for J; bases not matched to a gene: 4. CDR3 amino acids: CASSSGQGSSYEQYF. CDR3 in DNA: TGCGCCAGCAGCTCAGGACAGGGGAGCTCCTACGAGCAGTACTTC.

V and J are TRBV4-3 and TRBJ2-1; D perhaps matches TRBD1 (6 bases). Trimming took off 4 bases at V and 0 bases at J, with 13 bases between the two ends. CDR3 size: 16 residues. CDR1 is LGHNA, CDR2 YSLEER, per germline. CDR3 in amino acids: CASSRLTGSSYNEQFF. CDR3 DNA sequence: TGCGCCAGCAGCCGCCTAACAGGGAGCTCCTACAATGAGCAGTTCTTC.

This sequence joins TRBV28 and TRBJ1-5, with D unclear. Trimming pared 7 bases from V and 6 bases from J, leaving 10 bases between. The CDR3 totals 12 residues. Germline lookup yields CDR1 MDHEN and CDR2 SYDVKM. In nucleotides, the CDR3 is TGTGCCAGCACTGGGCAGGTTCAGCCCCAGCATTTT. It translates to CASTGQVQPQHF. Together with reference TRBV28 and TRBJ1-5, the CDR3 gives the full variable domain: DVKVTQSSRYLVKRTGEKVFLECVQDMDHENMFWYRQDPGLGLRLIYFSYDVKMKEKGDIPEGYSVSREKKERFSLILESASTNQTSMYLCASTGQVQPQHFGDGTRLSIL.

The rearrangement links TRBV5-4 to TRBJ2-5; tentative D call: TRBD1 (6 bases). The ends were cut back, 3 bases at V and 4 bases at J, with 16 bases in the middle. The CDR3 is 15 amino acids. Germline V lookup: CDR1 SGHNT, CDR2 YYREEE (reference sequence). The DNA of the CDR3 is TGTGCCAGCAGCTCTGCTGGGGGCTGGCCAGAGACCCAGTACTTC. Translated, it gives CASSSAGGWPETQYF.

The gene calls are TRBV2 and TRBJ1-2, with D unclear. V gave up 7 bases and J gave up 0 bases, with 6 bases separating them. The CDR3 extends over 12 amino acids. Looked up from germline, CDR1 is SNHLY and CDR2 is FYNNEI. CDR3 in amino acids: CASKDTNYGYTF. CDR3 nucleotides: TGTGCCAGCAAAGACACTAACTATGGCTACACCTTC. The whole variable domain, filled in from reference TRBV2 and TRBJ1-2, reads EPEVTQTPSHQVTQMGQEVILRCVPISNHLYFYWYRQILGQKVEFLVSFYNNEISEKSEIFDDQFSVERPDGSNFTLKIRSTKLEDSAMYFCASKDTNYGYTFGSGTRLTVV.

The J gene is TRBJ1-2, the V gene TRBV6-6; unclear D gene. With 0 bases removed from V and 7 bases from J, the gap between germline ends came to 12 bases. Looked up from germline, CDR1 is MNHNY and CDR2 is SVGAGI (reference sequence). The CDR3 contains 14 residues. The CDR3: CASSYSKEYTGYTF. CDR3 in DNA: TGTGCCAGCAGTTACTCAAAGGAGTACACTGGCTACACCTTC.

This clone turned up a few times. The chain is built from TRBV5-6 and TRBJ1-4; maybe TRBD1 (5 bases). V lost 7 bases and J lost 4, with 14 bases in between. The CDR3 length is 14 residues. Germline CDR1 is SGHDT and CDR2 is YYEEEE. The CDR3 nucleotides read TGTGCCAGCGGACTTGGGGGGGGTAATGAAAAACTGTTTTTT. It encodes CASGLGGGNEKLFF. The full variable domain, completed using reference TRBV5-6 and TRBJ1-4, is DAGVTQSPTHLIKTRGQQVTLRCSPKSGHDTVSWYQQALGQGPQFIFQYYEEEERQRGNFPDRFSGHQFPNYSSELNVNALLLGDSALYLCASGLGGGNEKLFFGSGTQLSVL.

The V gene is TRBV5-1, the J gene TRBJ2-2, with 11 bases identical to TRBD1. The CDR3 sequence is 14 residues long. Per the germline V gene, CDR1 is SGHRS and CDR2 is YFSETQ. V dropped 4 bases and J dropped 10; count of bases not matched to a gene: 6. CDR3: CASSQRTGGAELFF. CDR3 coding DNA: TGCGCCAGCAGCCAAAGGACAGGGGGCGCGGAGCTGTTTTTT.

The rearrangement uses TRBV6-1 and TRBJ1-2, with D uncertain. The CDR3 length is 12 residues. CDR1 MNHNS and CDR2 SASEGT come from the germline V gene. The V gene lost 1 base and the J gene lost 13 bases, with 13 bases spanning the gap. CDR3 loop: CASSEGRLGGTF. The DNA of the CDR3 is TGTGCCAGCAGTGAAGGACGTCTGGGAGGCACCTTC.

Details on this clone: Sequence at one end of the junction differs from germline and may be a read error. This chain uses TRBV7-6 with TRBJ2-6, with 11 bases matching TRBD1. This CDR3 comprises 19 residues. Germline V gene lookup returns CDR1 SGHVS and CDR2 FNYEAQ. In nucleotides, the CDR3 is TGTGCCAGCAGCTTAGTGTCCGGGACAGGGGGTCTCGGGGCCAGCGTCCTGACTTTC. Translated, it gives CASSLVSGTGGLGASVLTF.

V gene TRBV6-6 combines with J gene TRBJ2-5; 9 bases map to TRBD1. The last part of the DNA fits TRBJ2-7 better; the J call may be wrong. This CDR3 contains 15 residues. Looked up from germline, CDR1 is MNHNY and CDR2 is SVGAGI (reference sequence). This chain's CDR3 is CASSYTGQGIYEQYF. The CDR3, as DNA: TGTGCCAGCAGTTACACCGGACAGGGGATTTACGAGCAGTACTTC.

This chain uses TRBV5-1 with TRBJ1-4; tentative D call: TRBD1 (6 bases). CDR1 and CDR2 (germline): SGHRS, YFSETQ. Trimming took 4 bases from V and 2 from J, leaving 15 bases between them. The CDR3 sequence is 16 residues long. The CDR3 loop reads CASSDGGAATNEKLFF. The CDR3 region has the DNA TGCGCCAGCAGCGATGGGGGCGCCGCCACTAATGAAAAACTGTTTTTT.

The chain recombines TRBV9 with TRBJ1-2, with D maybe TRBD1 (6 bases). Germline V lookup: CDR1 SGDLS, CDR2 YYNGEE. This CDR3 has 16 amino acids. The V end lost 3 bases, the J end lost 7 bases, and 22 bases lay between the germline ends. CDR3 amino acids: CASSAGKGGGAFGYTF. Here the CDR3 DNA reads TGTGCCAGCAGCGCCGGGAAGGGGGGGGGCGCCTTTGGCTACACCTTC.

The chain couples TRBV11-2 to TRBJ2-7; a weak D match, TRBD1 (5 bases). Between the trimmed V and J ends, which lost 5 bases and 4 bases, there was a span of 18 bases. This CDR3 has 15 residues. Germline V gene data show CDR1 as SGHAT and CDR2 as FQNNGV. CDR3 nucleotide sequence: TGTGCCAGCAGCCGAGAACTTACCCAGGGTTACGAGCAGTACTTC. Amino acid sequence: CASSRELTQGYEQYF.

This clone has only a few counts. This sequence joins TRBV14 and TRBJ1-1; tentatively, D is TRBD1 (5 bases). Germline CDR1 is SGHDN and CDR2 is FVKESK. The CDR3 covers 15 residues. Trimming cost V 0 bases and J 4 bases, with 12 bases left between them. CDR3 in amino acids: CASSQEGGYPTEAFF. As DNA, the CDR3 is TGTGCCAGCAGCCAAGAGGGGGGGTACCCCACTGAAGCTTTCTTT.

V is TRBV6-4 and J is TRBJ1-2; 7 positions agree with TRBD1. This CDR3 spans 12 amino acids. Germline CDR1 and CDR2: MRHNA and SNTAGT. Unmatched junction bases numbered 2, after V lost 6 bases and J lost 4 bases. This CDR3 reads CASRTGSYGYTF. The CDR3 nucleotides read TGTGCCAGCAGGACAGGGAGCTATGGCTACACCTTC.

J is TRBJ1-5 and V is TRBV28; D remains ambiguous. This CDR3 comprises 11 residues. The germline V and J ends were trimmed by 5 bases and 4 bases, with 3 bases remaining between them. The germline CDR1 and CDR2 sequences are MDHEN and SYDVKM. The CDR3 DNA reads as TGTGCCAGCAGTGCGAATCAGCCCCAGCATTTT. This translates into CASSANQPQHF.

The sample holds one count of this clone. The chain combines TRBV4-1 with TRBJ2-4; TRBD2 is a possible D gene (6 bases). The ends were cut back, 0 bases at V and 5 bases at J, with 8 bases in the middle. CDR1 and CDR2 (germline): MGHRA, YSYEKL. There are 14 residues in the CDR3. DNA of the CDR3: TGCGCCAGCAGCCAAGAGGAGGGACAAAACATTCAGTACTTC. It is translated as CASSQEEGQNIQYF.

This clone was counted between two and nine times. The chain employs TRBV7-3 and TRBJ2-5; 7 bases line up with TRBD1. This CDR3 has 15 amino acids. V lost 0 bases and J lost 5; bases outside the gene matches: 6. Germline values: CDR1 SGHTA, CDR2 FQGTGA. The CDR3 reads CASSLTGRGIETQYF. The CDR3 DNA reads TGTGCCAGCAGCTTAACCGGCAGGGGGATTGAGACCCAGTACTTC.

The rearrangement links TRBV9 to TRBJ1-2; tentative D call: TRBD1 (5 bases). This CDR3 is built from 14 residues. Germline V gives CDR1 SGDLS, CDR2 YYNGEE. The V and J ends lost 3 bases and 0 bases respectively, with 9 bases between them. CDR3 sequence reads: CASSGTRTNYGYTF. The CDR3 DNA reads TGTGCCAGCAGCGGGACAAGAACTAACTATGGCTACACCTTC. The whole variable domain, remainder taken from reference TRBV9 and TRBJ1-2, is DSGVTQTPKHLITATGQRVTLRCSPRSGDLSVYWYQQSLDQGLQFLIQYYNGEERAKGNILERFSAQQFPDLHSELNLSSLELGDSALYFCASSGTRTNYGYTFGSGTRLTVV.

This rearrangement joins TRBV10-1 to TRBJ2-3, with D tentatively TRBD2 (6 bases). The CDR3 has 20 residues. CDR1 and CDR2 from the germline V gene are WNHNN and SYGVQD (reference sequence). The ends were cut back, 7 bases at V and 0 bases at J, with 29 bases in the middle. CDR3 region: CASMTGWRARRGTSTDTQYF. As DNA, the CDR3 is TGCGCCAGCATGACCGGCTGGAGGGCCAGACGGGGGACCAGCACAGATACGCAGTATTTT.

This rearrangement joins TRBV6-5 to TRBJ1-2, with a tentative D call TRBD1 (5 bases). From germline, CDR1 is MNHEY and CDR2 SVGAGI. The length of the CDR3 is 13 residues. Trimming took off 6 bases at V and 5 bases at J, with 13 bases between the two ends. The CDR3 loop is CASSPRPGYGYTF. CDR3 DNA: TGTGCCAGCAGCCCCAGACCAGGGTATGGCTACACCTTC.